Below are 17 T cell receptor beta chains sequenced from a single sample in a study of blood T cell repertoires in COVID-19. Sequenced by immunoSEQ multiplex PCR; TCRdb stores in-frame clones only, minus some. The sample lists 200,000 to 250,000 clones; just over 90% were seen once. The sample consisted of peripheral blood. The receptors come from a man younger than 40 with acute or convalescent COVID-19.

The chain carries TRBV5-4 and TRBJ2-6, with D possibly being TRBD1 (6 bases). Germline-derived CDR1 and CDR2 are SGHNT and YYREEE (reference sequence). V lost 2 bases and J 2 bases, leaving 14 bases between the germline ends. There are 17 residues in the CDR3. The CDR3 protein is CASSLPTGHPGANVLTF. CDR3 nucleotides: TGTGCCAGCAGCTTACCTACGGGACACCCTGGGGCCAACGTCCTGACTTTC.

This chain uses TRBV14 with TRBJ2-1; D unclear. Germline CDR1 SGHDN, CDR2 FVKESK. V shed 1 base and J shed 2 bases, with 15 bases lying between them. The length of the CDR3 is 17 residues. The CDR3: CASSQVGYSGPYNEQFF. In DNA, the CDR3 is TGTGCCAGCAGCCAAGTTGGCTACTCAGGCCCCTACAATGAGCAGTTCTTC.

This clone is a singleton in its sample. This chain links TRBV4-2 with TRBJ1-4; weak D call: TRBD1 (5 bases). The CDR3 extends over 14 amino acids. V dropped 9 bases and J dropped 2 bases, with 13 bases sitting between them. Germline CDR1 LGHNA, CDR2 YNFKEQ. CDR3 coding DNA: TGTGCCAGTTCCGGGGGAGGGACTAATGAAAAACTGTTTTTT. Translated, it gives CASSGGGTNEKLFF.

Regarding this clone: The junction and the germline gene differ at one end; a read error may be behind it. The chain recombines TRBV19 with TRBJ1-5, with 8 bases that match TRBD1. Looked up from germline, CDR1 is LNHDA and CDR2 is SQIVND (reference sequence). The CDR3 runs to 14 residues. In DNA form, the CDR3 reads TGTGCCAGTAGTATACTATCGGGGCGACAGGGGACGAATTTT. It encodes CASSILSGRQGTNF.

This clone was counted a few times. This specimen includes other DNA sequences encoding the same CDR3. Here the CDR3 reads CASSEQGYEQYF. CDR3 nucleotide sequence: TGTGCCAGCAGTGAACAGGGCTACGAGCAGTACTTC. The chain recombines TRBV6-1 with TRBJ2-7, with D tentatively TRBD1 (5 bases). Per germline, CDR1 MNHNS and CDR2 SASEGT. The V end lost 2 bases, the J end lost 3 bases, and 5 bases lay between the germline ends. This CDR3 has 12 amino acids.

V usage is TRBV10-2 and J usage is TRBJ2-1; TRBD2 matches 7 bases. This CDR3 is 12 amino acids long. The ends lost 6 bases at V and 10 bases at J; junction bases unmatched: 6. Germline assignment: CDR1 WSHSY and CDR2 SAAADI. Written as DNA, the CDR3 is TGCGCCAGCAGAGCACCTAGCGGCGAGCAGTTCTTC. Translating gives CASRAPSGEQFF.

The chain uses TRBV11-2 and TRBJ2-7; a weak D match, TRBD1 (5 bases). Germline V gives CDR1 SGHAT, CDR2 FQNNGV. V was cut by 3 bases and J by 2 bases, with 11 bases left in between. CDR3 length equals 14 residues. DNA of the CDR3: TGTGCCAGCAGCTTGACAGCAGCCGCCTACGAGCAGTACTTC. Protein: CASSLTAAAYEQYF.

This CDR3 reads CASSEKFADSFFQPQHF. CDR3 coding DNA: TGTGCCAGCAGTGAAAAGTTTGCGGACAGCTTTTTTCAGCCCCAGCATTTT. This chain uses TRBV6-1 with TRBJ1-5; a possible D gene is TRBD1 (6 bases). Trimming removed 2 bases from V and 6 bases from J, with 20 bases in between. The CDR3 covers 17 residues. In germline, CDR1 is MNHNS, CDR2 SASEGT.

This clone was found once. The rearrangement links TRBV5-1 to TRBJ2-7; 12 bases fit TRBD2. The germline gives CDR1 SGHRS, CDR2 YFSETQ. V shed 4 bases and J 6 bases; nucleotides not matched to a gene: 8. The CDR3 covers 15 residues. The CDR3 DNA is TGCGCCAGCAGCCAGCCTAGCGGGAGGGCCTCCGAGCAGTACTTC. Amino acids: CASSQPSGRASEQYF.

A remark on this clone: The DNA is omitted, as the CDR3 cannot be located on it reliably, and the CDR3 follows TCRdb's listing. J is TRBJ2-1 and V is TRBV14; the table names TRBD2, a call not compared with the DNA. The CDR3 is made up of 16 amino acids, end residues included. Germline values: CDR1 SGHDN, CDR2 FVKESK. The chain's CDR3 is CASSQYFGNSYNEQFF.

This clone appeared once. The genes are TRBV29-1 and TRBJ2-2, with D perhaps TRBD1 (5 bases). The germline V and J ends were trimmed by 5 bases and 6 bases, with 10 bases remaining between them. The germline V gene encodes CDR1 SQVTM and CDR2 ANQGSEA. The CDR3 extends over 12 amino acids. The CDR3 DNA sequence: TGCAGCGTTAGCCCAGGGTCCGGGGAGCTGTTTTTT. Translation: CSVSPGSGELFF.

The rearrangement uses TRBV15 and TRBJ2-7, with TRBD1 matching over 9 bases. V shed 4 bases and J 7 bases; nucleotides not matched to a gene: 5. The CDR3 is 13 residues long. Germline CDR1 and CDR2: LNHNV and YYDKDF (reference sequence). In DNA, the CDR3 is TGTGCCACCAGCATGCGGACAGGGGAGGAGCAGTACTTC. It specifies CATSMRTGEEQYF.

The rearrangement joins TRBV6-1 to TRBJ1-2, with a weak D call TRBD1 (6 bases). V lost 3 bases and J 3 bases, leaving 14 bases between the germline ends. Germline lookup yields CDR1 MNHNS and CDR2 SASEGT. CDR3 length: 15 amino acids. CDR3 nucleotide sequence: TGTGCCAGCAGTGATAGTGGGGGCTTGGACTATGGCTACACCTTC. This gives the protein CASSDSGGLDYGYTF.

For the CDR3, the DNA is TGTGCCAGCAGCCACAGAGCGGGGGGAGAAACAGATACGCAGTATTTT. Translated, it gives CASSHRAGGETDTQYF. The chain uses TRBV7-2 and TRBJ2-3; 9 bases align to TRBD2. The CDR3 is made up of 16 amino acids. The ends lost 5 bases at V and 3 bases at J; junction bases unmatched: 9. CDR1 SGHTA and CDR2 FQGNSA come from the germline V gene. Full variable domain (outside the CDR3, taken from reference TRBV7-2 and TRBJ2-3): GAGVSQSPSNKVTEKGKDVELRCDPISGHTALYWYRQSLGQGLEFLIYFQGNSAPDKSGLPSDRFSAERTGGSVSTLTIQRTQQEDSAVYLCASSHRAGGETDTQYFGPGTRLTVL.

This clone was observed a single time. The chain couples TRBV5-1 to TRBJ2-1; TRBD2 aligns across 8 bases. The CDR3 runs to 14 residues. Trimming removed 3 bases from V and 14 bases from J; junction bases left unmatched: 13. From germline, CDR1 is SGHRS and CDR2 YFSETQ. The CDR3 loop reads CASSSGRPLGGEFF. The CDR3 DNA is TGCGCCAGCAGCTCGGGACGGCCTCTCGGGGGGGAGTTCTTC.

J is TRBJ2-7 and V is TRBV5-1; possibly TRBD1 for D (6 bases). In germline, CDR1 is SGHRS, CDR2 YFSETQ. V lost 1 base, J lost 2 bases, and 10 bases lay in between. The CDR3 loop spans 14 amino acids. In DNA, the CDR3 is TGCGCCAGCAGCTTGCAGGGGCCGACCTACGAGCAGTACTTC. Translated, it gives CASSLQGPTYEQYF.

V gene TRBV3-1 (or the pseudogene TRBV3-2) combines with J gene TRBJ2-2, with a tentative D call TRBD2 (5 bases). V was shortened by 2 bases and J by 7 bases, with 11 bases between the two germline ends. The CDR3 consists of 14 residues. Germline V gives CDR1 LGHDT, CDR2 YNNKEL (reference sequence). The CDR3 region is CASSQSGRGGELFF. The CDR3 DNA follows: TGTGCCAGCAGCCAATCTGGGAGAGGCGGGGAGCTGTTTTTT.